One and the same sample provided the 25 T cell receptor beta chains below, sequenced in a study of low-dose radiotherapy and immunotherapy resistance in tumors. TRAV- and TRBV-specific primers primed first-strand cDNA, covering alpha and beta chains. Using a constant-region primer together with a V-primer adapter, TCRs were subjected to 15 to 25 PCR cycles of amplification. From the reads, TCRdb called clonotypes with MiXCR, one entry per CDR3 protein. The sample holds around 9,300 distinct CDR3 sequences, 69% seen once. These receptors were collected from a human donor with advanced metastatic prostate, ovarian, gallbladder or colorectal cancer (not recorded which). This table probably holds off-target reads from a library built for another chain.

This CDR3 reads CASIRELRLAWETQYF. CDR3 coding DNA: TGTGCCAGCATCCGGGAGCTCCGTCTAGCATGGGAGACCCAGTACTTC. V usage is TRBV21-1 and J usage is TRBJ2-5; the DNA was not used to check the table's D call, TRBD1. TRBV21-1 is tagged as a pseudogene. The CDR3 has 16 residues.

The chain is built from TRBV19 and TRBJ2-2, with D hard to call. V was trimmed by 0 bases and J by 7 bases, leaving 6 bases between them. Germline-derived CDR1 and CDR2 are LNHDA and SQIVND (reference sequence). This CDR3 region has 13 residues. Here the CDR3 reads CASSIDDSGELFF. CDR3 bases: TGTGCCAGTAGTATAGATGATAGCGGGGAGCTGTTTTTT.

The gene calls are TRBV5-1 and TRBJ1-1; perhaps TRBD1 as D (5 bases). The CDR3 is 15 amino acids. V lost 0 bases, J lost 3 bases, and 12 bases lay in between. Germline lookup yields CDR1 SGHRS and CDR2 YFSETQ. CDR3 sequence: CASSLEGLGDTEAFF. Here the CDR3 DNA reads TGCGCCAGCAGCTTGGAGGGACTGGGGGACACTGAAGCTTTCTTT.

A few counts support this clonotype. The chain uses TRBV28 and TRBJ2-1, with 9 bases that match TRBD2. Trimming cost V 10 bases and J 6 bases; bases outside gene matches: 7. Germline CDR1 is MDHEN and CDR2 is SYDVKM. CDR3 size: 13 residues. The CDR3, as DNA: TGTGCCACGCGGGGGGGCTTGGGCAATGAGCAGTTCTTC. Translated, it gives CATRGGLGNEQFF.

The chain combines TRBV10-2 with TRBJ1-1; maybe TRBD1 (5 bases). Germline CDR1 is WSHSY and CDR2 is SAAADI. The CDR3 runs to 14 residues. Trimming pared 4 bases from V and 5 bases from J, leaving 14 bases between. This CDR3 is CASSVGGSGTEAFF. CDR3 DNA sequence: TGCGCCAGCAGTGTCGGGGGTTCAGGGACTGAAGCTTTCTTT.

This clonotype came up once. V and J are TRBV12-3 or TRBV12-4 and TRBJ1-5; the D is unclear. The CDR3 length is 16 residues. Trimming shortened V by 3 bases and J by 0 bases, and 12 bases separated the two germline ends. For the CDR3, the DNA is TGTGCCAGCAGTTTGATGGTGGTAGATAGCAATCAGCCCCAGCATTTT. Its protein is CASSLMVVDSNQPQHF.

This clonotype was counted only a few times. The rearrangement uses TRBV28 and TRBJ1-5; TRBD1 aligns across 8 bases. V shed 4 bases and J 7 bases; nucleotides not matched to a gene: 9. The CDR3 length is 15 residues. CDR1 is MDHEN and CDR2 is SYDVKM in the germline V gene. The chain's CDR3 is CASSWGTGGGQPQHF. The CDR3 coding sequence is TGTGCCAGCAGTTGGGGAACAGGGGGAGGGCAGCCCCAGCATTTT.

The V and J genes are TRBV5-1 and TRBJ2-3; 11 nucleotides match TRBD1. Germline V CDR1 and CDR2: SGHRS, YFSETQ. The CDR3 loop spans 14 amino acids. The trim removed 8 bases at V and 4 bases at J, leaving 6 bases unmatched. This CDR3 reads CASFPGQGADTQYF. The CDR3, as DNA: TGCGCCAGTTTCCCGGGACAGGGGGCAGATACGCAGTATTTT.

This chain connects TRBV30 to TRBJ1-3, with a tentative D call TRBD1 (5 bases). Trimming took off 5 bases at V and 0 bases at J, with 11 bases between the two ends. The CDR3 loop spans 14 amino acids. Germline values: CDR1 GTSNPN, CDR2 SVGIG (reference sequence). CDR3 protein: CAWGAQNSGNTIYF. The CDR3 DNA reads TGTGCCTGGGGGGCTCAAAACTCTGGAAACACCATATATTTT.

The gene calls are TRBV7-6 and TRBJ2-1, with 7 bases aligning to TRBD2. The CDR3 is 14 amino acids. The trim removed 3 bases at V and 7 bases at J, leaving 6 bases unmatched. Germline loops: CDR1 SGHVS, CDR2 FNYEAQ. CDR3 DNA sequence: TGTGCCAGCAGCTTGAGCGGGACGGAGAATGAGCAGTTCTTC. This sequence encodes CASSLSGTENEQFF.

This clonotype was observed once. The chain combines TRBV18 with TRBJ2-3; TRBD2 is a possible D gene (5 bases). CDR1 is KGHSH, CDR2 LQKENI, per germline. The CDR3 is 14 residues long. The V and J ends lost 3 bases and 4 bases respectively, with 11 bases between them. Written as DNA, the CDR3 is TGTGCCAGCTCACCGGGGAGACTACCAGATACGCAGTATTTT. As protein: CASSPGRLPDTQYF.

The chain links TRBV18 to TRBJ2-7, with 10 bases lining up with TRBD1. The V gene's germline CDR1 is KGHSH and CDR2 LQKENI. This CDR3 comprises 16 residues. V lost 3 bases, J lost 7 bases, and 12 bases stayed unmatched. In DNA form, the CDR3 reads TGTGCCAGCTCACCGGGTTTCGGGACAGGGGTTTTGGAGCAGTACTTC. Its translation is CASSPGFGTGVLEQYF.

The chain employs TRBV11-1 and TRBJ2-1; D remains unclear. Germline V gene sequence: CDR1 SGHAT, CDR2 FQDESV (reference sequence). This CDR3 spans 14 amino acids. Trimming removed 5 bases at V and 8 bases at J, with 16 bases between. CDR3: CASSHRRLGYEQFF. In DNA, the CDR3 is TGTGCCAGCAGCCACCGGAGACTTGGCTATGAGCAGTTCTTC.

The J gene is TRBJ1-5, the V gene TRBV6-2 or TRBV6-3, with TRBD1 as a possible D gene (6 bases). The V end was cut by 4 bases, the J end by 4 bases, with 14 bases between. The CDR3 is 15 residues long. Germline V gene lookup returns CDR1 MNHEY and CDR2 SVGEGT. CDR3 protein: CASSLGGQKNQPQHF. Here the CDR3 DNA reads TGTGCCAGCAGTTTAGGGGGACAAAAAAATCAGCCCCAGCATTTT.

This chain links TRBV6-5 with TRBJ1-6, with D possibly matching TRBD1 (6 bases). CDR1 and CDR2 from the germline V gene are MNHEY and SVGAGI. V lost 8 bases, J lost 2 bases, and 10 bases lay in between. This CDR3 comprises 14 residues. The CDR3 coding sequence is TGTGCCAGCCGGGAGGGGGCCTATAATTCACCCCTCCACTTT. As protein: CASREGAYNSPLHF.

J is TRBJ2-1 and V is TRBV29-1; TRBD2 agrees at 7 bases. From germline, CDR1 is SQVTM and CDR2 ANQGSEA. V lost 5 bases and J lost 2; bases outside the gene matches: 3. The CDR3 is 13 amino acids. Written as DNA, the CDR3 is TGCAGCGTTCTACTAGCGCCCTACAATGAGCAGTTCTTC. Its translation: CSVLLAPYNEQFF.

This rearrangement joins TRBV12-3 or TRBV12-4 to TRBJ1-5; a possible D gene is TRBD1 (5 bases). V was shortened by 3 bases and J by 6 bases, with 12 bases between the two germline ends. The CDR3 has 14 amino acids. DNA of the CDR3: TGTGCCAGCAGTTTGGGCGGGGGTGGTCAGCCCCAGCATTTT. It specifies CASSLGGGGQPQHF.

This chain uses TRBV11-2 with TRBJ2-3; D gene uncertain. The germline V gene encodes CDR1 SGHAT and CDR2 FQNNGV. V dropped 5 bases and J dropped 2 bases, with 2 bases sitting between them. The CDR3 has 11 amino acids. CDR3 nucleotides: TGTGCCAGCAGCCTCACAGATACGCAGTATTTT. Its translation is CASSLTDTQYF. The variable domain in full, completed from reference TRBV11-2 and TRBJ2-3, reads EAGVAQSPRYKIIEKRQSVAFWCNPISGHATLYWYQQILGQGPKLLIQFQNNGVVDDSQLPKDRFSAERLKGVDSTLKIQPAKLEDSAVYLCASSLTDTQYFGPGTRLTVL.

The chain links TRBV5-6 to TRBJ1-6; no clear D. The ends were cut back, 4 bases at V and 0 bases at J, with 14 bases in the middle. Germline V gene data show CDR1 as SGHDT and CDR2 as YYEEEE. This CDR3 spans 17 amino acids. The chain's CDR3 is CASSQAGVGSYNSPLHF. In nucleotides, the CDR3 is TGTGCCAGCAGCCAAGCCGGCGTGGGCTCCTATAATTCACCCCTCCACTTT.

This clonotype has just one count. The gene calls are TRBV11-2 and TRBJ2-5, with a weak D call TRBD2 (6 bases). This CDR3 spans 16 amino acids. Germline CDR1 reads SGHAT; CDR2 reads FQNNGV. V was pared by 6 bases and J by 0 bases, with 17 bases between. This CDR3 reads CASSLSGPLYQETQYF. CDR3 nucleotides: TGTGCCAGCAGTCTTAGCGGACCCCTTTACCAAGAGACCCAGTACTTC.

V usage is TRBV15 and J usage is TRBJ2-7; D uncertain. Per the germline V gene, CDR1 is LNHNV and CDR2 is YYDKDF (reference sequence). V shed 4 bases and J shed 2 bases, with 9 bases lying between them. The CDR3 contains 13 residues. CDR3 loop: CATSIGIPYEQYF. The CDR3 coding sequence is TGTGCCACCAGCATTGGGATCCCCTACGAGCAGTACTTC.

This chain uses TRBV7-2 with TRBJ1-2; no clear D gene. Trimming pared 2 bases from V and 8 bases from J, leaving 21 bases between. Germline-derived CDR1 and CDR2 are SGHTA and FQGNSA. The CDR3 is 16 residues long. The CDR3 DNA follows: TGTGCCAGCAGCTTAAGTCTTTCCCAGCGTACGGAGGGCTACACCTTC. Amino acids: CASSLSLSQRTEGYTF. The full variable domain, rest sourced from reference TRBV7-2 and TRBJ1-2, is GAGVSQSPSNKVTEKGKDVELRCDPISGHTALYWYRQSLGQGLEFLIYFQGNSAPDKSGLPSDRFSAERTGGSVSTLTIQRTQQEDSAVYLCASSLSLSQRTEGYTFGSGTRLTVV.

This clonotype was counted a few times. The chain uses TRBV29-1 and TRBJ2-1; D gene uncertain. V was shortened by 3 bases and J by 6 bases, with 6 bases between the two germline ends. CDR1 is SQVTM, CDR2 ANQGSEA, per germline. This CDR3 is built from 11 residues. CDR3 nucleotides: TGCAGCGTTGATAAGGGCAATGAGCAGTTCTTC. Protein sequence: CSVDKGNEQFF.

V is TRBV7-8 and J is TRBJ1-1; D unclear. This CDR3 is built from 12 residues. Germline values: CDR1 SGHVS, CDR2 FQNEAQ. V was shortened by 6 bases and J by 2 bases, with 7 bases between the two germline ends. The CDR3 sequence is CASRQINTEAFF. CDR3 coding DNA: TGTGCCAGCAGGCAAATCAACACTGAAGCTTTCTTT. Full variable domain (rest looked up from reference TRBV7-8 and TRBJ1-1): GAGVSQSPRYKVAKRGQDVALRCDPISGHVSLFWYQQALGQGPEFLTYFQNEAQLDKSGLPSDRFFAERPEGSVSTLKIQRTQQEDSAVYLCASRQINTEAFFGQGTRLTVV.

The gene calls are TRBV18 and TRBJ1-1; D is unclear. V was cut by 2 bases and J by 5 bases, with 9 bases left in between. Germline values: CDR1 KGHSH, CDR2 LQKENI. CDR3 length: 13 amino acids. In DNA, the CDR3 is TGTGCCAGCTCACCATTAAGTGGGACTGAAGCTTTCTTT. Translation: CASSPLSGTEAFF.